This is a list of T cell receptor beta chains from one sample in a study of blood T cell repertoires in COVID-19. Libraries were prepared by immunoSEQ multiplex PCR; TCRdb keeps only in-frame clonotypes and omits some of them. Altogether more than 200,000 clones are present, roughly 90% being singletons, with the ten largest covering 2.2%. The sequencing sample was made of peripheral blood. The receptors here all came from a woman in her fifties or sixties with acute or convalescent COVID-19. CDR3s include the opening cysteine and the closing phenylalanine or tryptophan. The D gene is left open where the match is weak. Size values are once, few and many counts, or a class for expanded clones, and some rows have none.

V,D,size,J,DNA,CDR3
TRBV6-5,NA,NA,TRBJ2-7,TGTGCCAGCGCCCAGGGGTACTCCTACGAGCAGTACTTC,CASAQGYSYEQYF
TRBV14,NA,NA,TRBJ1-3,TGTGCCAGCAGCCAGAGGATCTCTGGAAACACCATATATTTT,CASSQRISGNTIYF
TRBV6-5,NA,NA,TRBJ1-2,TGTGCCAGCAGGACTGACAGGTCCTCTAACTATGGCTACACCTTC,CASRTDRSSNYGYTF
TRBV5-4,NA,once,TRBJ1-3,TGTGCCAGCAGCTTGGACGGACACTCTGGAAACACCATATATTTT,CASSLDGHSGNTIYF
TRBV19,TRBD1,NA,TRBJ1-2,TGTGCCAGTAGTATGCTCGGACAGGATGGTAGCTATGGCTACACCTTC,CASSMLGQDGSYGYTF
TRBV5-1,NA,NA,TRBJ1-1,TGCGCCAGCAGCTTGTCTGCCAGAGAAGCTTTCTTT,CASSLSAREAFF
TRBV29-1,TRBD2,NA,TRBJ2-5,TGCAGCGGGGCTAGCGGGAGCGAGACCCAGTACTTC,CSGASGSETQYF
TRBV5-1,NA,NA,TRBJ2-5,TGCGCCAGCAGCTTTGGGGACACCCAAGAGACCCAGTACTTC,CASSFGDTQETQYF
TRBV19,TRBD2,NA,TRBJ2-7,TGTGCCACCCGAGGCGGCGGGAGCGCGTACGAGCAGTACTTC,CATRGGGSAYEQYF
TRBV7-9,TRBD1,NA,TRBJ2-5,TGTGCCAGCAGCCTTATGACAGGGGGCCTTGAGACCCAGTACTTC,CASSLMTGGLETQYF
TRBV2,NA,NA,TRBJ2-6,TGTTCGCGGAGATCCCCTGGGGCCAACGTCCTGACTTTC,CSRRSPGANVLTF
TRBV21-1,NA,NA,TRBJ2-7,TGTGCCAGCAGGTTAGGAGCGTTTCAACCCGAGCAGTACTTC,CASRLGAFQPEQYF
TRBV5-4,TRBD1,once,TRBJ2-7,TGTGCCAGCAGACCCGACAGGGGGGCCTACGAGCAGTACTTC,CASRPDRGAYEQYF
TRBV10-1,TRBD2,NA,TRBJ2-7,TGCGCAGAACTACGGGGGAGGGCCTACGAGCAGTACTTC,CAELRGRAYEQYF
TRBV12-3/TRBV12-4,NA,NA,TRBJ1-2,TGTGCCAGCAGCCCCGCCAGGTACTATGGCTACACCTTC,CASSPARYYGYTF
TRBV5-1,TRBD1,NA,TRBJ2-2,TGCGCCAGCAGCTTGACAGGGGAGAACACCGGGGAGCTGTTTTTT,CASSLTGENTGELFF
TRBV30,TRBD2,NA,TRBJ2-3,TGTGCCTGGAGTAGGGCTAGCGGGGGCCTACAGTATTTT,CAWSRASGGLQYF
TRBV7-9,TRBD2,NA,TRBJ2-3,TGTGCCAGCAGCTTAGGCGAAGCGGGGACTAGCACAGATACGCAGTATTTT,CASSLGEAGTSTDTQYF
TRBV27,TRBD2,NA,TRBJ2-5,TGTGCCAGCAGTTTATCAGGTTTCGGCGGGGGCCAAGAGACCCAGTACTTC,CASSLSGFGGGQETQYF
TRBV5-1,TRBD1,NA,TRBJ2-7,TGCGCCAGCAGCCTGCAGGGGGCGCTTCTATACGAGCAGTACTTC,CASSLQGALLYEQYF
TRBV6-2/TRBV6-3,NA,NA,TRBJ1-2,TGTGCCAGCAGCTCCTTTAATGGCTACACCTTC,CASSSFNGYTF
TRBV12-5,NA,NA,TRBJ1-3,TGTGCTAGTGGCTGGGGGCAAGACACCATATATTTT,CASGWGQDTIYF
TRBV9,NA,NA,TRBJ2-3,TGTGCCAGCAGCCAAAGCAGCGACAGCACAGATACGCAGTATTTT,CASSQSSDSTDTQYF
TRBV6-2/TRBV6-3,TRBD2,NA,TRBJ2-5,TGTGCCAGCAGTACGGGACTAGCGGGGGGCCAAGAGACCCAGTACTTC,CASSTGLAGGQETQYF
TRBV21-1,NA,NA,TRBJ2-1,TGTGCCAGCAGCAACAGGATCAATGAGCAGTTCTTC,CASSNRINEQFF
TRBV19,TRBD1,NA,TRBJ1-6,TGTGCCAGTAGTCTCTGGACAGGGGAAAATTCACCCCTCCACTTT,CASSLWTGENSPLHF
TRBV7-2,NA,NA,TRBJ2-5,TGTGCCAGCAGCTTTGCCCAGCGGGAAGAGACCCAGTACTTC,CASSFAQREETQYF
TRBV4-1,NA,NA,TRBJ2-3,TGCGCCAGCAGCCAAGATGTAATATCAACCACTTTAGATACGCAGTATTTT,CASSQDVISTTLDTQYF
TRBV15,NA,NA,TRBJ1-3,TGTGCCACCAGCAGTTTGTCTATGAGCTCTGGAAACACCATATATTTT,CATSSLSMSSGNTIYF
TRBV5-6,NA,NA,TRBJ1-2,TGTGCCAGCAGCCTCGCCCCGCAGGAGGGGTGGGATGGCTACACCTTC,CASSLAPQEGWDGYTF
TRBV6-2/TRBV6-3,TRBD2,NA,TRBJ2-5,TGTGCCAGCACCCCACCTCTTTTTAGCGGGGGGACGCAAGAGACCCAGTACTTC,CASTPPLFSGGTQETQYF
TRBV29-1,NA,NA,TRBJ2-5,TGCAGCGTTGAAATCGGGGGAGAGACCCAGTACTTC,CSVEIGGETQYF
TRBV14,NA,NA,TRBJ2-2,TGTGCCAGCAGCCAGTTCAAAACGGGGACCGGGGAGCTGTTTTTT,CASSQFKTGTGELFF
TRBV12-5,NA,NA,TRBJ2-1,TGTGCTACCGGTACAGGGCTCCCAGGTTACTACAATGAGCAGTTCTTC,CATGTGLPGYYNEQFF
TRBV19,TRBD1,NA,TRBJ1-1,TGTGCCAGTAGTATTGAAGGAGGACAGGGTGATGAAGCTTTCTTT,CASSIEGGQGDEAFF
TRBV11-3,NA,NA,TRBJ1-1,TGTGCCAGCAGCGGTGACAGGAGGAACACTGAAGCTTTCTTT,CASSGDRRNTEAFF
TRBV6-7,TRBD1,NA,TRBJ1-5,TGTGCCAGCAGATTTCACCGGGACAGGGCAAATCAGCCCCAGCATTTT,CASRFHRDRANQPQHF
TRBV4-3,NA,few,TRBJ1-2,TGCGCCAGCAGCCACCAGGCCCGAGATGGCTACACCTTC,CASSHQARDGYTF